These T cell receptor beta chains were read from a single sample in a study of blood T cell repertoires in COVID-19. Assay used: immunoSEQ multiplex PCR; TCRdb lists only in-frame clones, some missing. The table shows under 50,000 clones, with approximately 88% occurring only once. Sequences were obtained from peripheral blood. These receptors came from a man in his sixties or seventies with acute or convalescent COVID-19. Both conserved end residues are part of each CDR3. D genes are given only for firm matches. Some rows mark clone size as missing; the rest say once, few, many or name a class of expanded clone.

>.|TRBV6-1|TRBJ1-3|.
CASSEGRVRVGNTIYF
TGTGCCAGCAGTGAAGGGCGGGTGAGGGTCGGAAACACCATATATTTT
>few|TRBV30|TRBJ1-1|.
CAWSSLGETEAFF
TGTGCCTGGAGTTCCCTTGGGGAGACTGAAGCTTTCTTT
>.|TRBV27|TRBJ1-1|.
CASSLTFRTAMNTEAFF
TGTGCCAGCAGTTTAACATTCAGGACAGCTATGAACACTGAAGCTTTCTTT
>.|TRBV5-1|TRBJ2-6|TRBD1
CASSLAGTGTFSGANVLTF
TGCGCCAGCAGCTTGGCCGGGACAGGGACCTTCTCTGGGGCCAACGTCCTGACTTTC
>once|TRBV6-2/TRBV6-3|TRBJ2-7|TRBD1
CASSRVRGYEQYF
TGTGCCAGCAGTCGTGTCAGGGGGTACGAGCAGTACTTC
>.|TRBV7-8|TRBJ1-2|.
CASSSLTRGSYGYTF
TGTGCCAGCAGCTCACTAACCCGGGGATCGTATGGCTACACCTTC
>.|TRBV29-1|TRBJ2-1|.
CSVGQSSYNEQFF
TGCAGCGTCGGACAGAGCTCCTACAATGAGCAGTTCTTC
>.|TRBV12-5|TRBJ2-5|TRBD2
CASGPRLAGGETQYF
TGTGCTAGTGGTCCTAGACTAGCGGGAGGTGAGACCCAGTACTTC
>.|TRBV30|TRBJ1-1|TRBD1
CAWRRGLNTEAFF
TGTGCCTGGCGCAGGGGGCTCAACACTGAAGCTTTCTTT
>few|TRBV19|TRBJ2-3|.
CASKLDGTDTQYF
TGTGCCAGTAAACTAGATGGCACAGATACGCAGTATTTT
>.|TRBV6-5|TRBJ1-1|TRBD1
CASGGQGATEAFF
TGTGCCAGTGGGGGTCAGGGGGCCACTGAAGCTTTCTTT
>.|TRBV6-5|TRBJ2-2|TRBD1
CASSPGTGGIGELFF
TGTGCCAGCAGTCCCGGGACAGGGGGCATCGGGGAGCTGTTTTTT
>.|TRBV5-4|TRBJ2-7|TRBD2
CASSLLAGNSYEQYF
TGTGCCAGCAGCTTGCTAGCGGGGAACTCCTACGAGCAGTACTTC
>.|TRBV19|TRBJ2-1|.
CASSIGGNEQFF
TGTGCCAGTAGTATCGGGGGTAATGAGCAGTTCTTC
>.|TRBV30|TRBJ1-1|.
CAWKTARGAKTFF
TGTGCCTGGAAAACCGCTCGGGGGGCAAAAACTTTCTTT
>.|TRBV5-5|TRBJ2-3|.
CASSLGQTLSTDTQYF
TGTGCCAGCAGCTTGGGACAGACTCTTAGCACAGATACGCAGTATTTT
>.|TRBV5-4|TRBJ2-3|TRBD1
CASSLDPGQFTDTQYF
TGTGCCAGCAGCTTGGACCCGGGACAGTTCACAGATACGCAGTATTTT
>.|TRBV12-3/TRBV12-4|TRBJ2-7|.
CATVGQISYEQYF
TGTGCCACCGTTGGACAGATCTCCTACGAGCAGTACTTC
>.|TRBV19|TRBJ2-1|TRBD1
CASTGQESSYNEQFF
TGTGCCAGTACGGGACAGGAGAGCTCCTACAATGAGCAGTTCTTC
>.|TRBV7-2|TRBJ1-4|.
CASSLWGDEKLFF
TGTGCCAGCAGCTTATGGGGGGATGAAAAACTGTTTTTT
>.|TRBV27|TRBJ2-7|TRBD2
CASRATSGGYEQYF
TGTGCCAGCAGGGCGACTAGCGGGGGCTACGAGCAGTACTTC
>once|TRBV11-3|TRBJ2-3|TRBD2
CASSLEGGDTDTQYF
TGTGCCAGCAGCTTAGAGGGGGGGGACACAGATACGCAGTATTTT
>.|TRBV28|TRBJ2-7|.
CASSSTSGTGGYEQYF
TGTGCCAGCAGTTCAACCTCCGGGACTGGAGGGTACGAGCAGTACTTC
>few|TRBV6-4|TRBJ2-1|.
CASSAQGGEQFF
TGTGCCAGCAGTGCCCAGGGGGGAGAGCAGTTCTTC
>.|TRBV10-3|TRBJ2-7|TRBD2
CAIRAGLAGTYEQYF
TGTGCCATCAGGGCGGGACTAGCGGGGACCTACGAGCAGTACTTC
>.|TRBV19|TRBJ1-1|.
CASSLGGWAEAFF
TGTGCCAGTAGCCTAGGGGGTTGGGCTGAAGCTTTCTTT
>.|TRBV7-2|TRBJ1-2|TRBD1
CASSLGQGRNYGYTF
TGTGCCAGCAGCTTAGGACAGGGGCGTAACTATGGCTACACCTTC
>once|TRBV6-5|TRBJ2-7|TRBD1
CASSLLGQGGEQYF
TGTGCCAGCAGTCTTCTGGGACAGGGGGGCGAGCAGTACTTC
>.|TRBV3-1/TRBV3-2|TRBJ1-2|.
CASSQDRGMVYGYTF
TGTGCCAGCAGCCAAGATCGGGGGATGGTCTATGGCTACACCTTC
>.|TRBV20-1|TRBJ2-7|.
CSARRLTEQYF
TGCAGTGCTAGAAGACTTACCGAGCAGTACTTC
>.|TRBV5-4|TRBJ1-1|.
CASSTSRGTTEAFF
TGTGCCAGCAGCACGTCCCGGGGAACCACTGAAGCTTTCTTT
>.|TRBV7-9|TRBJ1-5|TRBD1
CASSSTGGMSNQPQHF
TGTGCCAGCAGCTCCACAGGGGGCATGAGCAATCAGCCCCAGCATTTT
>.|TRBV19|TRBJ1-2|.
CASSTGYLDYGYTF
TGTGCCAGTAGTACAGGGTACTTGGACTATGGCTACACCTTC
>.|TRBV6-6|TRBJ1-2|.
CASTLARGDYGYTF
TGTGCCAGCACCCTGGCTAGGGGCGACTATGGCTACACCTTC
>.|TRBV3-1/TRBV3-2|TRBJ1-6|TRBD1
CASSQALRDRVSPLHF
TGTGCCAGCAGCCAAGCCCTTAGGGACAGGGTGTCACCCCTCCACTTT
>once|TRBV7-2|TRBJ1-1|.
CASSSTGFNTEAFF
TGTGCCAGCAGCTCAACGGGTTTTAACACTGAAGCTTTCTTT
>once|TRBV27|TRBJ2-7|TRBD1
CASSSPGQGWDEQYF
TGTGCCAGCAGTTCTCCGGGACAGGGGTGGGACGAGCAGTACTTC
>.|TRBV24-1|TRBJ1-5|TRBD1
CATSDPGQGAGNQPQHF
TGTGCCACCAGTGATCCTGGACAGGGGGCAGGTAATCAGCCCCAGCATTTT
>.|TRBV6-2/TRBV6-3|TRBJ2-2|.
CASSYSVSPRRELFF
TGTGCCAGCAGTTACTCGGTGTCTCCGCGGAGGGAGCTGTTTTTT
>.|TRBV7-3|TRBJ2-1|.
CASSLGSGPSYNEQFF
TGTGCCAGCAGCTTAGGGAGCGGTCCTTCCTACAATGAGCAGTTCTTC
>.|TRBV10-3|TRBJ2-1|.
CAISERGSSGEQFF
TGTGCCATCAGTGAGAGGGGGTCTAGCGGAGAGCAGTTCTTC
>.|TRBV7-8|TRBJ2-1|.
CASSLAYGSSYNEQFF
TGTGCCAGCAGCTTAGCATACGGGAGCTCCTACAATGAGCAGTTCTTC
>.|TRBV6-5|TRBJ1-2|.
CASRSTGLALDTF
TGTGCCAGCAGGTCGACAGGCCTGGCTTTAGACACCTTC
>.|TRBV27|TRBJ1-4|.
CASGPIGRKREKLFF
TGTGCCAGCGGGCCGATTGGAAGGAAAAGGGAAAAACTGTTTTTT
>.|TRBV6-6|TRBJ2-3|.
CASSYAEADTQYF
TGTGCCAGCAGTTACGCGGAGGCAGATACGCAGTATTTT
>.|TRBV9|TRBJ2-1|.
CASSVAPDRTQFF
TGTGCCAGCAGCGTAGCCCCAGACAGGACACAGTTCTTC
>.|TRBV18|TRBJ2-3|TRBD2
CASSPSGGSTDTQYF
TGTGCCAGCTCACCATCGGGAGGGAGCACAGATACGCAGTATTTT
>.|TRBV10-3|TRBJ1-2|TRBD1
CAISETGAGGYTF
TGTGCCATCAGTGAAACAGGGGCGGGTGGCTACACCTTC
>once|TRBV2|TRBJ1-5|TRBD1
CASSTTGGQPQHF
TGTGCCAGCAGCACTACAGGGGGTCAGCCCCAGCATTTT
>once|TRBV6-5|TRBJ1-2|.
CASTDTRSGYTF
TGTGCCAGCACCGACACTAGAAGTGGCTACACCTTC
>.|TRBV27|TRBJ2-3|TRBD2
CASSLSVTSGTTDTQYF
TGTGCCAGCAGTTTATCGGTGACTAGCGGGACGACAGATACGCAGTATTTT
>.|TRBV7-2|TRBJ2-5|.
CASSPEVRTKETQYF
TGTGCCAGCAGCCCGGAGGTACGAACGAAAGAGACCCAGTACTTC
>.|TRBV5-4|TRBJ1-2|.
CASSTTGPYGYTF
TGTGCCAGCAGCACTACAGGTCCTTATGGCTACACCTTC
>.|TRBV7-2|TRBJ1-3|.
CASRFLSGNTIYF
TGTGCCAGCAGATTCCTCTCTGGAAACACCATATATTTT
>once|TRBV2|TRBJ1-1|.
CASSAQGPNTEAFF
TGTGCCAGCAGTGCACAGGGTCCGAACACTGAAGCTTTCTTT